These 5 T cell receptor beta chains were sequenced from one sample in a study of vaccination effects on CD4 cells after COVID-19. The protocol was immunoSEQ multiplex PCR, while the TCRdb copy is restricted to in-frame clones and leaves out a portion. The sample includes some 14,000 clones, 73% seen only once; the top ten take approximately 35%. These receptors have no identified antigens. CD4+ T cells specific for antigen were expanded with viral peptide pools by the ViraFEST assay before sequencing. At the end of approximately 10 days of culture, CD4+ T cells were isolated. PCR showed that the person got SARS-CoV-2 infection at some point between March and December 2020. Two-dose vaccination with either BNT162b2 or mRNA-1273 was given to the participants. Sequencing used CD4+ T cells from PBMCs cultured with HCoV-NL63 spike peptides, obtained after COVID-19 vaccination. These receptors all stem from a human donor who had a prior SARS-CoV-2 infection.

As DNA, the CDR3 is TGTGCCAGCAGTTTCGGCAGGGAGGCCCTCCGACCTGAAGCTTTCTTT. Its protein product is CASSFGREALRPEAFF. The chain has TRBV27 and TRBJ1-1; TRBD1 might be the D (5 bases). This CDR3 has 16 amino acids. V was trimmed by 3 bases and J by 6 bases, leaving 20 bases between them. Germline V gives CDR1 MNHEY, CDR2 SMNVEV (reference sequence).

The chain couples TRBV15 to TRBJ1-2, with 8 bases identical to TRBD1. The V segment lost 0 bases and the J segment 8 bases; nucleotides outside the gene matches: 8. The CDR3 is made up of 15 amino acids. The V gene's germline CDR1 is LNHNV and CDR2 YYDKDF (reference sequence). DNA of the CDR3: TGTGCCACCAGCAGAGACGCAGGGGGCGCAGGGGGCTACACCTTC. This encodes CATSRDAGGAGGYTF.

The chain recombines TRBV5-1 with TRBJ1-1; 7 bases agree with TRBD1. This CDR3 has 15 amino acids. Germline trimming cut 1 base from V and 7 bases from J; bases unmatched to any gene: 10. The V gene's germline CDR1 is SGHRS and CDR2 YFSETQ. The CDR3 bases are TGCGCCAGCAGCTTGAGCCCTTCAGGGGGGGGTGAAGCTTTCTTT. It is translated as CASSLSPSGGGEAFF.

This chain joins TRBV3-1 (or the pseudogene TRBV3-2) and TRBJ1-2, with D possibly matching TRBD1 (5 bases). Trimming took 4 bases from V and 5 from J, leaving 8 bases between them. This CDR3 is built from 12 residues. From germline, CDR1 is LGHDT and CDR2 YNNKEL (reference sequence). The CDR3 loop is CASSPGPYGYTF. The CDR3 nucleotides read TGTGCCAGCAGCCCGGGGCCTTATGGCTACACCTTC.

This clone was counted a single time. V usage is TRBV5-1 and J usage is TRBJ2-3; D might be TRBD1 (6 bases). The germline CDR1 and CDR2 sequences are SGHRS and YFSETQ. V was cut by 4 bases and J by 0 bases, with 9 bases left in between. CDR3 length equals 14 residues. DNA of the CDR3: TGCGCCAGCAGCCCCGGACAGAGCACAGATACGCAGTATTTT. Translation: CASSPGQSTDTQYF.